Below, 7 T cell receptor beta chains from the same sample are listed, as sequenced in a study of T cell responses to AZD1222 COVID-19 vaccine. TCRdb's copy holds only in-frame clones and misses some; the assay was immunoSEQ multiplex PCR. The profile shows about 180,000 clones, around 90% of them singletons. Here the sequenced sample was peripheral blood, taken 28 days after the second AZD1222 dose. These receptors originate from an adult who received the AZD1222 COVID-19 vaccine.

The CDR3 spells CASSYSTGGVYGYTF. The CDR3 DNA reads as TGTGCCAGCAGTTACTCGACAGGGGGAGTCTATGGCTACACCTTC. The genes are TRBV6-2 or TRBV6-3 and TRBJ1-2; TRBD1 matches at 9 bases. J lost 4 bases, V lost 0 bases, and 3 bases had no gene match. Germline CDR1 is MNHEY and CDR2 is SVGEGT. CDR3 size: 15 residues.

The rearrangement joins TRBV5-1 to TRBJ2-3; D might be TRBD1 or TRBD2, each matching 5 bases. CDR1 is SGHRS and CDR2 is YFSETQ in the germline V gene. Trimming pared 4 bases from V and 1 base from J, leaving 16 bases between. The CDR3 sequence is 16 residues long. CDR3 sequence: CASSPDPGRGTDTQYF. The CDR3 DNA sequence: TGCGCCAGCAGCCCGGACCCGGGACGCGGCACAGATACGCAGTATTTT.

The V and J genes are TRBV24-1 and TRBJ2-3; TRBD1 aligns across 7 bases. Trimming at V came to 4 bases and at J to 8 bases, leaving 8 bases not matched to a gene. Germline V gives CDR1 KGHDR, CDR2 SFDVKD. CDR3 length: 14 amino acids. Here the CDR3 reads CATSDDYRGGTQYF. DNA of the CDR3: TGTGCCACCAGTGACGATTACAGGGGTGGTACGCAGTATTTT.

The genes are TRBV18 and TRBJ2-7; the D gene is possibly TRBD2 (6 bases). Per the germline V gene, CDR1 is KGHSH and CDR2 is LQKENI. The CDR3 is 14 residues long. Trimming removed 2 bases at V and 5 bases at J, with 13 bases between. This CDR3 is CASSPALERDEQYF. CDR3 in DNA: TGTGCCAGCTCACCAGCTCTGGAGCGGGACGAGCAGTACTTC. The variable domain in full, completed from reference TRBV18 and TRBJ2-7, reads NAGVMQNPRHLVRRRGQEARLRCSPMKGHSHVYWYRQLPEEGLKFMVYLQKENIIDESGMPKERFSAEFPKEGPSILRIQQVVRGDSAAYFCASSPALERDEQYFGPGTRLTVT.

This chain uses TRBV19 with TRBJ1-5; perhaps TRBD1 as D (5 bases). V was clipped by 4 bases and J by 3 bases, with 10 bases between them. The CDR3 runs 14 residues. CDR1 is LNHDA, CDR2 SQIVND, per germline (reference sequence). The DNA of the CDR3 is TGTGCCAGTAGTACAGACAGCTTCAATCAGCCCCAGCATTTT. Amino acid sequence: CASSTDSFNQPQHF. Full variable domain (remainder filled in from reference TRBV19 and TRBJ1-5): DGGITQSPKYLFRKEGQNVTLSCEQNLNHDAMYWYRQDPGQGLRLIYYSQIVNDFQKGDIAEGYSVSREKKESFPLTVTSAQKNPTAFYLCASSTDSFNQPQHFGDGTRLSIL.

The gene calls are TRBV3-1 (or the pseudogene TRBV3-2) and TRBJ1-1; D is possibly TRBD1 (6 bases). Germline CDR1 LGHDT, CDR2 YNNKEL (reference sequence). The CDR3 runs to 13 residues. V lost 4 bases to trimming and J lost 4 bases, with 10 bases between them. For the CDR3, the DNA is TGTGCCAGCAGCCGTAAGGGGGGCACTGAAGCTTTCTTT. Translation: CASSRKGGTEAFF.

This clone came up once. The chain employs TRBV4-3 and TRBJ2-7; D unresolved. The length of the CDR3 is 15 residues. The V end lost 4 bases, the J end lost 2 bases, and 15 bases lay between the germline ends. CDR1 LGHNA and CDR2 YSLEER come from the germline V gene. DNA for the CDR3: TGCGCCAGCAGCCCCCAACCGGACGGAACCTACGAGCAGTACTTC. Translation gives CASSPQPDGTYEQYF.